Described below is a single T cell receptor (beta chain) sequence and its context. This specimen comes from a study of PD-L1 blockade in urothelial cancer. Background on the study: Most patients, about 85% of the 29, were males with bladder-origin cancer.

Repertoires were generated with immunoSEQ multiplex PCR, while TCRdb's copy carries only in-frame clones and drops some. The sample includes 40,000 to 60,000 clones, approximately 80% of them seen just once. Germline loops: CDR1 MNHEY, CDR2 SMNVEV (reference sequence). CDR3 length: 14 residues. Germline trimming cut 5 bases from V and 2 bases from J; bases unmatched to any gene: 3. Time point indicated: peripheral blood 6 weeks after treatment start. The receptor was derived from a man aged 65-85 years with urothelial cancer. This sequence joins TRBV27 and TRBJ2-5, with TRBD1 matching 9 bases. Sample: PBMCs, taken around atezolizumab (anti-PD-L1) treatment. The CDR3 region is CASSSGQGQETQYF. Here the CDR3 DNA reads TGTGCCAGCAGTAGTGGACAGGGGCAAGAGACCCAGTACTTC.